The rows below give T cell receptor beta chains drawn from one sample of a study of cytomegalovirus exposure and HLA in healthy donors. The assay was immunoSEQ multiplex PCR, and TCRdb's table has in-frame clones only and misses some. This table has 150,000 to 200,000 clones, nearly 80% appearing once. The sequenced sample was PBMCs. The receptors originated from a woman aged 25 to 45 in good health and CMV-seropositive. The CDR3 runs from the conserved cysteine through the conserved F or W. A D gene is named only where the DNA matches it firmly. The size field is filled for only some rows; it gives once, few, many or a size class.

DNA,CDR3,D,size,J,V
TGTGCCAGCAGCTTGGGGGGAGGGCTTAGTGGAGCTCGCTCAGATACGCAGTATTTT,CASSLGGGLSGARSDTQYF,TRBD2,.,TRBJ2-3,TRBV5-6
TGCGCCAGCAGCCAAGAGTCGGGGGACAGGGGAATGGAGACCCAGTACTTC,CASSQESGDRGMETQYF,TRBD1,.,TRBJ2-5,TRBV4-3
TGTGCCACACATGCAGCGGACAATCAGCCCCAGCATTTT,CATHAADNQPQHF,.,few,TRBJ1-5,TRBV6-6
TGTGCCAGGAACCCGGGACAGGGCCCCACCTGGGACGAGCAGTACTTC,CARNPGQGPTWDEQYF,TRBD1,.,TRBJ2-7,TRBV19
TGTGCCAGCACCCCGAGGCCCCTTAATTCACCCCTCCACTTT,CASTPRPLNSPLHF,.,.,TRBJ1-6,TRBV2
TGCGCCAGCAGCTTGGGAGGCCCTACCGGGGAGCTGTTTTTT,CASSLGGPTGELFF,.,.,TRBJ2-2,TRBV5-1
TGTGCCAGCAGCTCGGTGGCGGACTCCCTACCCAATGAGCAGTTCTTC,CASSSVADSLPNEQFF,.,.,TRBJ2-1,TRBV11-1
TGTGCCAGCACGCCGAGTGGGTACGGGAAACTGTTTTTT,CASTPSGYGKLFF,.,.,TRBJ1-4,TRBV21-1
TGTGCCAGCAGCAGGGGGCTGGTGTACACTGAAGCTTTCTTT,CASSRGLVYTEAFF,TRBD1,.,TRBJ1-1,TRBV11-2
TGTGCCAGCAGCTCTAGGGCCGGGACAGCTGACACCGGGGAGCTGTTTTTT,CASSSRAGTADTGELFF,TRBD1,.,TRBJ2-2,TRBV13
TGTGCCAGCTCCCCCCGTTGGACAGGGATTAATGAAAAACTGTTTTTT,CASSPRWTGINEKLFF,TRBD1,.,TRBJ1-4,TRBV27
TGTGCCAGCAGCCACGACAGGCGGACTAGCGATACCTACGAGCAGTACTTC,CASSHDRRTSDTYEQYF,TRBD2,.,TRBJ2-7,TRBV14
TGTGCCAGCAGCTTGATCCCTGGACAGGGAAGCAATCAGCCCCAGCATTTT,CASSLIPGQGSNQPQHF,TRBD1,.,TRBJ1-5,TRBV5-5
TGCGCCAGCAGCTTGGCTGACAGCTATGGCTACACCTTC,CASSLADSYGYTF,.,.,TRBJ1-2,TRBV5-1
TGCGCCAGCAGCCAAGGACTAGCACCTACGCAGTATTTT,CASSQGLAPTQYF,TRBD2,once,TRBJ2-3,TRBV4-3
TGTGCCAGCAGTTTTGGTACCCGGGACTACACCTTC,CASSFGTRDYTF,.,.,TRBJ1-2,TRBV28
TGTGCCAGCACTTCGGTAACCATGTACCAAGAGACCCAGTACTTC,CASTSVTMYQETQYF,.,few,TRBJ2-5,TRBV28
TGCGCCAGCAGCCAAGATGGACTAGGTACGGTCGATGAGCAGTTCTTC,CASSQDGLGTVDEQFF,TRBD2,.,TRBJ2-1,TRBV4-1
TGTGCCAGCAGTACCTCCGGGACAGGGGGCAGAGATACGCAGTATTTT,CASSTSGTGGRDTQYF,TRBD1,.,TRBJ2-3,TRBV28
TGCGCCAGCAGCTCCGGGACAGGGTCAGCCGGGGAGCTGTTTTTT,CASSSGTGSAGELFF,TRBD1,.,TRBJ2-2,TRBV5-1
TGTGCCAGCAGCGCCATACCGGGACAGGGGAGGACTGAAGCTTTCTTT,CASSAIPGQGRTEAFF,TRBD1,.,TRBJ1-1,TRBV5-5
TGTGCTAGTGGTTTGGCGACCAAGACAGTCCAAGAGACCCAGTACTTC,CASGLATKTVQETQYF,.,.,TRBJ2-5,TRBV12-5
TGTGCCAGCAGTTTCTATGGCAGACTACTCAATGAGCAGTTCTTC,CASSFYGRLLNEQFF,.,once,TRBJ2-1,TRBV28
TGTGCCATCAGTTCCAGGGGGCTAGAGCAGTTCTTC,CAISSRGLEQFF,TRBD1,few,TRBJ2-1,TRBV10-3
TGTGCCAGCAGGGTCGGGATGAACACTGAAGCTTTCTTT,CASRVGMNTEAFF,.,.,TRBJ1-1,TRBV6-5
TGTGCCAGCAGGAGACAGGGGGCGGACGAGCAGTACTTC,CASRRQGADEQYF,TRBD1,.,TRBJ2-7,TRBV27
TGTGCCAGCAGCCAAACAGGGTCCTACGAGCAGTACTTC,CASSQTGSYEQYF,.,.,TRBJ2-7,TRBV27
TGCGCCAGCAGTTACCAGGGAACCTATAATTCACCCCTCCACTTT,CASSYQGTYNSPLHF,.,.,TRBJ1-6,TRBV4-3
TGTGCCAGCAGCCCCTCGAGCGGGGGGAGCTCCTACGAGCAGTACTTC,CASSPSSGGSSYEQYF,TRBD2,.,TRBJ2-7,TRBV5-4
TGTGCCAGCAGCTTTCGGACAGGGTGGAGCAATGAGCAGTTCTTC,CASSFRTGWSNEQFF,TRBD1,.,TRBJ2-1,TRBV7-8
TGTGCCAGCAGTGACCAAGCGGGAGGGCCTAAGGAGCAGTTCTTC,CASSDQAGGPKEQFF,TRBD2,.,TRBJ2-1,TRBV6-1
TGCGCCAGCCGATCAGGGACAGACACCTACGAGCAGTACTTC,CASRSGTDTYEQYF,TRBD1,.,TRBJ2-7,TRBV5-1
TGTGCCAGCAGCCCTAGCGCCGGACTCGCGGATGAAGAGACCCAGTACTTC,CASSPSAGLADEETQYF,.,.,TRBJ2-5,TRBV4-2
TGTGCCAGCAGCTTGAGACAGGGGGCTGAAAAACTGTTTTTT,CASSLRQGAEKLFF,TRBD1,.,TRBJ1-4,TRBV5-6
TGTGCCAGCAGTTCGACTACTTACGAGCAGTACTTC,CASSSTTYEQYF,.,few,TRBJ2-7,TRBV27
TGTGCCAGCAGTGAAGGGGGGGACGTCTCCGGGGAGCTGTTTTTT,CASSEGGDVSGELFF,.,few,TRBJ2-2,TRBV6-1
TGTGCCAGCAGCTTGGGTTCCTCCCGGAACACTGAAGCTTTCTTT,CASSLGSSRNTEAFF,.,.,TRBJ1-1,TRBV5-4
TGTGCCAGCAGCCCGGGGGGGAACACTGAAGCTTTCTTT,CASSPGGNTEAFF,.,.,TRBJ1-1,TRBV7-9
TGTGCCAGCAGCGTAGCGGACAGACACTCTGGAAACACCATATATTTT,CASSVADRHSGNTIYF,.,.,TRBJ1-3,TRBV9
TGTGCCAGCAGCCAAGAAGCCGGGACAGCCGGGGAGCTGTTTTTT,CASSQEAGTAGELFF,TRBD1,.,TRBJ2-2,TRBV4-2
TGTGCCAGCAGCGGAGGACCGATGGACACCGGGGAGCTGTTTTTT,CASSGGPMDTGELFF,.,.,TRBJ2-2,TRBV11-3
TGTGCCAGCAATGGGGGCGGCAATCAGCCCCAGCATTTT,CASNGGGNQPQHF,.,once,TRBJ1-5,TRBV2
TGTGCCAGCAGCTTAGGCAGGGCCTATGGCTACACCTTC,CASSLGRAYGYTF,.,.,TRBJ1-2,TRBV7-2